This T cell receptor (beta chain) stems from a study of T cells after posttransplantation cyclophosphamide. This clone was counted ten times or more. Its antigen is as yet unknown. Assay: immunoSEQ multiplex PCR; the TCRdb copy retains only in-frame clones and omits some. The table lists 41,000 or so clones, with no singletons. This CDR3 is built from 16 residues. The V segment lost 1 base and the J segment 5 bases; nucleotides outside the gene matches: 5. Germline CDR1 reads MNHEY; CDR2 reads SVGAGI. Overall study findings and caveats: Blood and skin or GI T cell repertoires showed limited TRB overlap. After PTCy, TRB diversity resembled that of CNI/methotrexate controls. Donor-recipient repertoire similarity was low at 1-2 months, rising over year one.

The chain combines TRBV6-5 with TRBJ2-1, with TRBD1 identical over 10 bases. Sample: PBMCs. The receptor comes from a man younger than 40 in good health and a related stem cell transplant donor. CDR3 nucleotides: TGTGCCAGCAGTTACTTGGGGACAGGGGTTCACAATGAGCAGTTCTTC. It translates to CASSYLGTGVHNEQFF.